A single sample is the source of the 20 T cell receptor beta chains below, sequenced in a study of Graves' ophthalmopathy and Graves' hyperthyroidism. Beta-chain TCR CDR3 regions were amplified from RNA transcripts. HTBI primers were employed in first-round RT-PCR, then a second-round multiplex PCR followed. TCRdb reanalysed the multiplex PCR reads using MiXCR and keeps one entry per CDR3 protein. The sample records around 1.1 million distinct CDR3 sequences, about two fifths being singletons. The sample was peripheral blood or thyroid tissue (not recorded which). These receptors were collected from an adult man with Graves' hyperthyroidism.

About this clonotype: This may stem from a read error, because a much larger clone lies one nucleotide away. Without the conserved terminal phenylalanine or tryptophan, this CDR3 likely stems from a read error. This chain connects TRBV20-1 to TRBJ1-2, with no clear D. Per the germline V gene, CDR1 is DFQATT and CDR2 is SNEGSKA (reference sequence). Trimming pared 4 bases from V and 4 bases from J, leaving 13 bases between. The CDR3 consists of 13 residues. The CDR3 DNA reads as TGCAGTGCTATTATCCTACCTGGCTATGGCTACACCTCC. Translating gives CSAIILPGYGYTS.

This clonotype was counted at least ten times. CDR3 protein: CSAPNGRAGETQYF. CDR3 DNA sequence: TGCAGTGCGCCCAACGGGAGGGCCGGGGAGACCCAGTACTTC. The V and J genes are TRBV20-1 and TRBJ2-5; 8 bases match TRBD2. Unmatched junction bases numbered 11, after V lost 6 bases and J lost 5 bases. Germline loops: CDR1 DFQATT, CDR2 SNEGSKA (reference sequence). The CDR3 sequence is 14 residues long.

This clonotype was found a few times. The gene calls are TRBV29-1 and TRBJ2-2; D is perhaps TRBD2 (5 bases). Germline V gives CDR1 SQVTM, CDR2 ANQGSEA. The length of the CDR3 is 12 residues. V was shortened by 4 bases and J by 7 bases, with 10 bases between the two germline ends. The CDR3 here is CSVAGDGGELFF. In DNA, the CDR3 is TGCAGCGTTGCCGGGGATGGCGGGGAGCTGTTTTTT.

This clonotype appeared a few times. This chain joins TRBV4-3 and TRBJ1-4, with TRBD1 matching 7 bases. The germline CDR1 and CDR2 sequences are LGHNA and YSLEER. The V gene end was trimmed by 2 bases and the J gene end by 8 bases; junction bases not matched to a gene: 8. The CDR3 loop spans 15 amino acids. The CDR3 region is CASSQLRTGGEKLFF. The CDR3 DNA is TGCGCCAGCAGCCAACTTAGGACAGGAGGGGAAAAACTGTTTTTT.

The chain couples TRBV29-1 to TRBJ1-6; 7 bases are a match to TRBD1. CDR1 is SQVTM, CDR2 ANQGSEA, per germline. The CDR3 contains 12 residues. The J segment lost 10 bases and the V segment lost 7 bases, leaving 7 bases of the junction unmatched. The CDR3 DNA sequence: TGCAGCGGCGACAGGGTCGACTCACCCCTCCACTTT. This encodes CSGDRVDSPLHF.

V usage is TRBV19 and J usage is TRBJ2-2; D is unresolved. Germline assignment: CDR1 LNHDA and CDR2 SQIVND (reference sequence). This CDR3 region has 14 residues. V lost 7 bases and J 3 bases, leaving 12 bases between the germline ends. In nucleotides, the CDR3 is TGTGCCAGTACGGTCCAAGGATACACCGGGGAGCTGTTTTTT. Its protein product is CASTVQGYTGELFF.

This clonotype was recorded once. The chain carries TRBV12-3 or TRBV12-4 and TRBJ2-5, with TRBD2 identical over 9 bases. This CDR3 is 14 amino acids long. With V trimmed by 5 bases and J by 9 bases, 10 bases remained unmatched. CDR3 sequence: CASSPAGGLEAQYF. CDR3 nucleotides: TGTGCCAGCAGTCCAGCGGGGGGCCTCGAGGCCCAGTACTTC.

The table lists this clonotype with many counts. The rearrangement joins TRBV11-2 to TRBJ2-7, with 12 bases identical to TRBD2. V trimming: 1 base; J trimming: 10 bases; junction bases outside the gene matches: 2. This CDR3 is built from 13 residues. Germline values: CDR1 SGHAT, CDR2 FQNNGV. The CDR3 DNA reads TGTGCCAGCAGCTTAGGACTAGCGGGAGATCAGTACTTC. Its protein product is CASSLGLAGDQYF.

The V call is TRBV12-3 or TRBV12-4, the J call TRBJ2-7; D gene ambiguous. V lost 5 bases and J lost 1, with 12 bases in between. This CDR3 comprises 14 residues. CDR3 coding DNA: TGTGCCAGCAGTACACGGACCCGATCCTACGAGCAGTACTTC. Residues: CASSTRTRSYEQYF.

This clonotype was recorded a few times. This rearrangement joins TRBV20-1 to TRBJ1-1; D gene uncertain. The V gene's germline CDR1 is DFQATT and CDR2 SNEGSKA (reference sequence). This CDR3 contains 11 residues. V lost 6 bases and J 3 bases, leaving 8 bases between the germline ends. CDR3: CSAVWDTEAFF. As DNA, the CDR3 is TGCAGTGCGGTGTGGGACACTGAAGCTTTCTTT.

This clonotype was seen ten or more times. The V call is TRBV10-3, the J call TRBJ1-3; no reliable D call. V lost 2 bases and J 3 bases, leaving 8 bases between the germline ends. The CDR3 spans 14 residues. Germline V gene lookup returns CDR1 ENHRY and CDR2 SYGVKD. The CDR3 reads CAISEPGFGNTIYF. For the CDR3, the DNA is TGTGCCATCAGTGAGCCCGGGTTTGGAAACACCATATATTTT.

This clonotype was recorded a few times. V is TRBV12-3 or TRBV12-4 and J is TRBJ2-7; TRBD1 might be the D (6 bases). This CDR3 region has 15 residues. Between the trimmed V and J ends, which lost 5 bases and 5 bases, there was a span of 19 bases. The CDR3 reads CASSDDRPGIHEQYF. CDR3 nucleotides: TGTGCCAGCAGTGACGACAGGCCGGGCATCCACGAGCAGTACTTC.

This clonotype has a count of ten or more. The chain couples TRBV19 to TRBJ1-5; D is ambiguous. The CDR3 is made up of 15 amino acids. With 3 bases removed from V and 0 bases from J, the gap between germline ends came to 9 bases. Germline CDR1 reads LNHDA; CDR2 reads SQIVND (reference sequence). The CDR3 loop reads CASSIRVDSNQPQHF. DNA for the CDR3: TGTGCCAGTAGTATTCGCGTTGATAGCAATCAGCCCCAGCATTTT. The full variable domain, with the rest looked up from reference TRBV19 and TRBJ1-5, is DGGITQSPKYLFRKEGQNVTLSCEQNLNHDAMYWYRQDPGQGLRLIYYSQIVNDFQKGDIAEGYSVSREKKESFPLTVTSAQKNPTAFYLCASSIRVDSNQPQHFGDGTRLSIL.

This clonotype was seen repeatedly, ten times or more. The chain links TRBV7-2 to TRBJ1-5; 8 nucleotides match TRBD1. The trim removed 5 bases at V and 2 bases at J, leaving 5 bases unmatched. This CDR3 is built from 15 residues. Germline CDR1 is SGHTA and CDR2 is FQGNSA. The CDR3 coding sequence is TGTGCCAGCAGCCCAGGGGGCCATGGCAATCAGCCCCAGCATTTT. Its translation: CASSPGGHGNQPQHF.

This clonotype was recorded at least ten times. The V and J genes are TRBV12-3 or TRBV12-4 and TRBJ2-7; D may be TRBD1 (6 bases). Trimming took 3 bases from V and 5 from J, leaving 8 bases between them. The CDR3 contains 12 residues. Written as DNA, the CDR3 is TGTGCCAGCAGTTTTGAGGGGGACGAGCAGTACTTC. It codes for CASSFEGDEQYF.

V gene TRBV4-1 combines with J gene TRBJ2-7; no reliable D call. Germline V lookup: CDR1 MGHRA, CDR2 YSYEKL. The CDR3 has 13 amino acids. Trimming removed 0 bases from V and 6 bases from J, with 9 bases in between. The CDR3 DNA reads TGCGCCAGCAGCCAAGATACGGTGGTCGAGCAGTACTTC. This translates into CASSQDTVVEQYF.

This chain links TRBV5-6 with TRBJ1-1; tentative D call: TRBD1 (6 bases). Trimming took 0 bases from V and 4 from J, leaving 10 bases between them. The CDR3 is 14 amino acids. Germline lookup yields CDR1 SGHDT and CDR2 YYEEEE. CDR3 DNA sequence: TGTGCCAGCAGCTTGGTCGGGGGCCCCACTGAAGCTTTCTTT. It specifies CASSLVGGPTEAFF. Together with reference TRBV5-6 and TRBJ1-1, the CDR3 gives the full variable domain: DAGVTQSPTHLIKTRGQQVTLRCSPKSGHDTVSWYQQALGQGPQFIFQYYEEEERQRGNFPDRFSGHQFPNYSSELNVNALLLGDSALYLCASSLVGGPTEAFFGQGTRLTVV.

Only a few counts were recorded for this clonotype. A single base separates this from a much larger clone, so it may be a read error. The J gene is TRBJ2-5, the V gene TRBV15; D might be TRBD1 (7 bases). There are 17 residues in the CDR3. The V end lost 0 bases, the J end lost 2 bases, and 16 bases lay between the germline ends. Germline lookup yields CDR1 LNHNV and CDR2 YYDKDF (reference sequence). In DNA form, the CDR3 reads TGTGCCACCAGCAGAGATCGCGACCCAGGGGGGCAAGAGACCCAGTACTTC. Protein: CATSRDRDPGGQETQYF. Combining the CDR3 with reference TRBV15 and TRBJ2-5 gives the whole variable domain DAMVIQNPRYQVTQFGKPVTLSCSQTLNHNVMYWYQQKSSQAPKLLFHYYDKDFNNEADTPDNFQSRRPNTSFCFLDIRSPGLGDTAMYLCATSRDRDPGGQETQYFGPGTRLLVL.

This clonotype appeared many times. The CDR3 DNA sequence: TGTGCCAGCAGCCCAACGACAGGGAACTACGAGCAGTACTTC. Encoded protein: CASSPTTGNYEQYF. The chain carries TRBV7-3 and TRBJ2-7; 7 nucleotides match TRBD1. V gave up 5 bases and J gave up 3 bases; unmatched junction bases: 7. Germline assignment: CDR1 SGHTA and CDR2 FQGTGA. This CDR3 is 14 amino acids long.

This clonotype appeared many times. The chain is built from TRBV19 and TRBJ2-6; D may be TRBD2 (5 bases). CDR1 and CDR2 from the germline V gene are LNHDA and SQIVND (reference sequence). With 8 bases removed from V and 2 bases from J, the gap between germline ends came to 13 bases. The length of the CDR3 is 15 residues. The DNA of the CDR3 is TGTGCCAGTGGGAGAAGGAGTCCTGGGGCCAACGTCCTGACTTTC. Its translation is CASGRRSPGANVLTF.